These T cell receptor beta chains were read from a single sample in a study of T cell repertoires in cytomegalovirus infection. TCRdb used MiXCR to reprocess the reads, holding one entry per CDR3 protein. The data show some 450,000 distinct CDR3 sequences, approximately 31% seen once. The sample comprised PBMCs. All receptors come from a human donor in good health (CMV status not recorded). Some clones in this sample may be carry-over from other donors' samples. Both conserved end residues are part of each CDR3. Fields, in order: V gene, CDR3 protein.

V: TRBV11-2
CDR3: CASSRDNSYEQYF

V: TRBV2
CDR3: CASSEGQGINEQFF

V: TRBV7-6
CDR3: CASSLAGTGVLYNEQFF

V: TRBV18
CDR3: CASSPLARGSSYEQYF

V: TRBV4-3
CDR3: CASSQEVVVNEQFF

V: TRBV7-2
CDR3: CASSLRGGGAYEQYF

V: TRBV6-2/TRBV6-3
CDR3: CASSPFGTGNSPLHF

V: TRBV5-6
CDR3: CASSPSRGANYEQYF

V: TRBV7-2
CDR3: CASSLRPSGGVDEQFF

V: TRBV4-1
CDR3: CASSQEWAGGSYNEQFF

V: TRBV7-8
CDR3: CASSLKDRYNEQFF

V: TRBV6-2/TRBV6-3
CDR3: CATHTVGQPQHF

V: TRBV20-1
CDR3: CSAMGDTTYEQYF

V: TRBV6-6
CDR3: CASTRTALGTDTQYF

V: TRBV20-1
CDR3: CSALKRGGVETQYF

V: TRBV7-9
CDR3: CASSRSLDHEQYF

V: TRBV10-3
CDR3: CAISEPDRVSINEQFF

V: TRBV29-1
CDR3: CSVSVQGRTYEQYF

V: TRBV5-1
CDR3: CASSPGPTTDEQYF

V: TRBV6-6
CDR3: CASSYYVGGGARAYNEQFF

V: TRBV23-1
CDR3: CASSPQISTGGSDQPQHF

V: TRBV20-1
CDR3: CSARSGGWSPLHF

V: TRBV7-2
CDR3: CASSLGIANQPQHF

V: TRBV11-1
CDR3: CASSSGGRGVYNEQFF

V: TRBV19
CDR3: CASFYRTYEQYF

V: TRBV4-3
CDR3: CASSQDRDRLTGELFF

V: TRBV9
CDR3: CASSVAGFLSEAFF

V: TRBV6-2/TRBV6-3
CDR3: CASLTQGLNTGELFF

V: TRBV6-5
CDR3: CASSPGLAGEQFF

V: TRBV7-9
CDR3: CASSDVGDYEKLFF

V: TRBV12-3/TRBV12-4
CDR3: CASSSGTRTGELFF

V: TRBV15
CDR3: CATLWDWTNTGELFF

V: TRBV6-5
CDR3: CASSPVGDYEQYF

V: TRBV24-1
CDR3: CATSDSGRQAPFVF

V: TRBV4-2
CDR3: CASSQDPRDTEAFF

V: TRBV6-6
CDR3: CASSTAEKLFF

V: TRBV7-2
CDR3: CASSSTSGAYNEPFF

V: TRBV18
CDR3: CASSAQTPGRLSTGELFF

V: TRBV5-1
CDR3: CASSLGPINTEAFF

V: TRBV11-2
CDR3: CASSLLPGSSYNSPLHF

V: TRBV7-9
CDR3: CASSSTRDRGLGTEAFF

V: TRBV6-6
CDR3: CASSYSSLAGSYEQYF

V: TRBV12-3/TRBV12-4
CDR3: CASSFGETQYF